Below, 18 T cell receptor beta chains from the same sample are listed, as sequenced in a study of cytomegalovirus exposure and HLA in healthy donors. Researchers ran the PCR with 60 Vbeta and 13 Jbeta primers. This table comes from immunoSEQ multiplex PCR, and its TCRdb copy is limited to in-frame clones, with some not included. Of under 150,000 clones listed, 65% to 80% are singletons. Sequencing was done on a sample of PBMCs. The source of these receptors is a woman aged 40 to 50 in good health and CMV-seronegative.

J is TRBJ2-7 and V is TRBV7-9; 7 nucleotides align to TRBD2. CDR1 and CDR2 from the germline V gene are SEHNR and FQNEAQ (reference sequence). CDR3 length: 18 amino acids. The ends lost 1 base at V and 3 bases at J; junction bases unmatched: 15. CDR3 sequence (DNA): TGTGCCAGCAGCTTAGGGTTGGCTAGCGGCTTAAAAGTCTACGAGCAGTACTTC. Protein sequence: CASSLGLASGLKVYEQYF. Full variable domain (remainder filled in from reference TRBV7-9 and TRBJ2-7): DTGVSQNPRHKITKRGQNVTFRCDPISEHNRLYWYRQTLGQGPEFLTYFQNEAQLEKSRLLSDRFSAERPKGSFSTLEIQRTEQGDSAMYLCASSLGLASGLKVYEQYFGPGTRLTVT.

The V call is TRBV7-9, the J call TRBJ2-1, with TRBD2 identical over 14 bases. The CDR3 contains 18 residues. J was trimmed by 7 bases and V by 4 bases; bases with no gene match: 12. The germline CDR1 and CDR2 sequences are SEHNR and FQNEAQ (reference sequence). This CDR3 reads CASSYGLAGGAYKNEQFF. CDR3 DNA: TGTGCCAGCAGCTACGGACTAGCGGGAGGAGCTTATAAAAATGAGCAGTTCTTC.

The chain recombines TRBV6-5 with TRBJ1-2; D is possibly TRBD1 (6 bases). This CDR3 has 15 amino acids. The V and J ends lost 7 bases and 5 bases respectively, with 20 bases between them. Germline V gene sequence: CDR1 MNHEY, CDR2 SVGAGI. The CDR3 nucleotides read TGTGCCAGCACTCCCCAGGGGCAGGTGGGGTATGGCTACACCTTC. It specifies CASTPQGQVGYGYTF.

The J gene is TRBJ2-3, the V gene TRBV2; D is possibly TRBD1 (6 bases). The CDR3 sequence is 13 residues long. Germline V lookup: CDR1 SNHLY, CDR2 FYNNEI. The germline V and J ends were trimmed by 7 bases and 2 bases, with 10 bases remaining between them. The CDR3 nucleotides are TGTGCCAGCACCCGGGGACACACAGATACGCAGTATTTT. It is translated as CASTRGHTDTQYF.

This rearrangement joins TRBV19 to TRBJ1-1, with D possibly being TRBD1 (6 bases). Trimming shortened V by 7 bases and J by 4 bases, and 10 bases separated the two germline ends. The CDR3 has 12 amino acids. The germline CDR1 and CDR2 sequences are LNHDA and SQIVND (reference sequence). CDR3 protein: CASNSRGTEAFF. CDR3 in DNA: TGTGCCAGTAATAGCAGGGGCACTGAAGCTTTCTTT.

The chain's CDR3 is CASSPGSHIDTQYF. The CDR3 DNA follows: TGTGCCAGCAGCCCCGGGAGCCACATAGATACGCAGTATTTT. The V and J genes are TRBV6-5 and TRBJ2-3; a possible D gene is TRBD2 (6 bases). The CDR3 contains 14 residues. V was trimmed by 6 bases and J by 5 bases, leaving 15 bases between them. Germline CDR1 MNHEY, CDR2 SVGAGI.

In nucleotides, the CDR3 is TGTGCCAGCAGCCTTAGCGGGACGGGGGAGCTGTTTTTT. Protein: CASSLSGTGELFF. This sequence joins TRBV6-4 and TRBJ2-2; 8 positions agree with TRBD2. Germline V gene data show CDR1 as MRHNA and CDR2 as SNTAGT. V shed 6 bases and J 8 bases; nucleotides not matched to a gene: 5. The CDR3 is 13 residues long.

The CDR3 coding sequence is TGCAGCGTTGAGGACAGGCGTAATGAAAAACTGTTTTTT. Residues: CSVEDRRNEKLFF. This sequence joins TRBV29-1 and TRBJ1-4; 7 positions match TRBD1. The CDR3 runs 13 residues. The trim removed 3 bases at V and 4 bases at J, leaving 2 bases unmatched. CDR1 is SQVTM, CDR2 ANQGSEA, per germline.

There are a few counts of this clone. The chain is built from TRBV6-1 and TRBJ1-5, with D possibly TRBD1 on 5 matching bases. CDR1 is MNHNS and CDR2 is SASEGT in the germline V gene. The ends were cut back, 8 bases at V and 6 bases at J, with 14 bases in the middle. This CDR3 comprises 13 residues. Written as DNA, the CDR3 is TGTGCCAGCCAGCCGGGGGGGGGTCAGCCCCAGCATTTT. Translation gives CASQPGGGQPQHF.

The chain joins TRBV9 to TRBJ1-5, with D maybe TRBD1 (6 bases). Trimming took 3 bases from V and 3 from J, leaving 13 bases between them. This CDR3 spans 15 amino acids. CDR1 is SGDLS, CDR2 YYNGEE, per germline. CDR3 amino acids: CASSGGGPFNQPQHF. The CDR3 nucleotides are TGTGCCAGCAGCGGGGGGGGGCCTTTCAATCAGCCCCAGCATTTT.

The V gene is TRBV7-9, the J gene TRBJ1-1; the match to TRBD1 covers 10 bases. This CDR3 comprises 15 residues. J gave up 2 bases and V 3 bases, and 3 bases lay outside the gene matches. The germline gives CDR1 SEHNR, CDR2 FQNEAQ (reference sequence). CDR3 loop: CASSLGQGFNTEAFF. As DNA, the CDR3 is TGTGCCAGCAGCTTGGGACAGGGGTTTAACACTGAAGCTTTCTTT.

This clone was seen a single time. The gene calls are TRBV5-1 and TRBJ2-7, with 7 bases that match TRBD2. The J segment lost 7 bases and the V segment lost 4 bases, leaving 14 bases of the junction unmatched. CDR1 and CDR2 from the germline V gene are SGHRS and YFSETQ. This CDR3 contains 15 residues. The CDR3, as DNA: TGCGCCAGCAGCCCAAGAAGTGCGGGAGCACTTGAGCAGTACTTC. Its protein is CASSPRSAGALEQYF.

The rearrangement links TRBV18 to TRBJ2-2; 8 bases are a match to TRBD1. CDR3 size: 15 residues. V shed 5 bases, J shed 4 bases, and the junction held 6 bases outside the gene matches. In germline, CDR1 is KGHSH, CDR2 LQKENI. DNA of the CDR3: TGTGCCAGCTCAAGGCCGGGACAGGCCACCGGGGAGCTGTTTTTT. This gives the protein CASSRPGQATGELFF.

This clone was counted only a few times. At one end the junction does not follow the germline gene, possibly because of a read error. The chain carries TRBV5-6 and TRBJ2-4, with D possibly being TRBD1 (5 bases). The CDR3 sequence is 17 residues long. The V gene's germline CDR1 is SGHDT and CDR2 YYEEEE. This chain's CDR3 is CASSLLAGSVAKNSQYF. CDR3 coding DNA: TGTGCCAGCAGCTTGTTGGCAGGGTCGGTCGCCAAAAACAGTCAGTACTTC.

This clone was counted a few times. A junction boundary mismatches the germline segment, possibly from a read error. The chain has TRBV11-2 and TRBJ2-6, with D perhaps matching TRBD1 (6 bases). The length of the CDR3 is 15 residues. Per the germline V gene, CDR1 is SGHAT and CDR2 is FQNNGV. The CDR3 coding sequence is TGTGCCAGCAGCCTACAGGGCTCTGGGGCCAACGGCCTGACTTTC. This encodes CASSLQGSGANGLTF.

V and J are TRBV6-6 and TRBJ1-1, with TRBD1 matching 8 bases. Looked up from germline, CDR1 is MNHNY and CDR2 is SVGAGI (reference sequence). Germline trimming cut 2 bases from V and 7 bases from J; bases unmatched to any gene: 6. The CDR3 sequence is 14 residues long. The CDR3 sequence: CASSYDRGKDEAFF. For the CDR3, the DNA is TGTGCCAGCAGTTACGACAGGGGAAAGGATGAAGCTTTCTTT.

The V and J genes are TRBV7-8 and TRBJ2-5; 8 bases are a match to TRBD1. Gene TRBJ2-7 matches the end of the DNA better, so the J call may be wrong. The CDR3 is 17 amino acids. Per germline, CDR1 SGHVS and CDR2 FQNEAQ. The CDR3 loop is CASSLVWAGGTQYEQYF. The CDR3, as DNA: TGTGCCAGCAGCTTAGTGTGGGCAGGGGGCACACAATACGAGCAGTACTTC.

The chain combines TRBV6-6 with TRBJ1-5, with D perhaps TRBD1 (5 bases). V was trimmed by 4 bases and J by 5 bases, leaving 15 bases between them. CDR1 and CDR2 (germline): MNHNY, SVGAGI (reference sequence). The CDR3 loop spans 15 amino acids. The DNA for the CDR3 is TGTGCCAGCAGTTCAGGGCCCCAAGGGTATCAGCCCCAGCATTTT. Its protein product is CASSSGPQGYQPQHF.